The rows below give T cell receptor beta chains drawn from one sample of a study of PD-1 blockade in mismatch repair-deficient tumors. Antigens for these TCRs are unknown. TCRdb's copy holds only in-frame clones and misses some; the assay was immunoSEQ multiplex PCR. The table lists approximately 9,700 clones, more than 75% of them singletons. This specimen consisted of cells cultured in vitro, obtained from a patient treated with pembrolizumab. These receptors were taken from an adult with mismatch repair-deficient cancer. Both conserved end residues are trimmed from each CDR3. Fields, in order: CDR3 protein, D gene, V gene, J gene. The D gene is left open where the match is weak.

CDR3 protein: ASRRDRVYEQY
D gene: TRBD1
V gene: TRBV28
J gene: TRBJ2-7

CDR3 protein: ASSSRTGGYNEQF
D gene: TRBD1
V gene: TRBV5-1
J gene: TRBJ2-1

CDR3 protein: ASSGTSGRAGEQF
D gene: TRBD2
V gene: TRBV2
J gene: TRBJ2-1

CDR3 protein: ASSGISYEQY
D gene: NA
V gene: TRBV9
J gene: TRBJ2-7

CDR3 protein: ASSSGTTSEAF
D gene: NA
V gene: TRBV6-5
J gene: TRBJ1-1

CDR3 protein: ASSPPIAGAANEQF
D gene: TRBD2
V gene: TRBV28
J gene: TRBJ2-1

CDR3 protein: ASSHRDGSYEQY
D gene: NA
V gene: TRBV11-3
J gene: TRBJ2-7

CDR3 protein: ASSPGTGTTNEKLF
D gene: TRBD1
V gene: TRBV19
J gene: TRBJ1-4

CDR3 protein: ASSAGGRANEKLF
D gene: NA
V gene: TRBV28
J gene: TRBJ1-4

CDR3 protein: ASRRTSGTYEQY
D gene: TRBD2
V gene: TRBV5-1
J gene: TRBJ2-7

CDR3 protein: ASSGGVNQPQH
D gene: NA
V gene: TRBV6-5
J gene: TRBJ1-5

CDR3 protein: ASSPGRQGCSEAF
D gene: TRBD1
V gene: TRBV23-1
J gene: TRBJ1-1

CDR3 protein: ASKGGGRTEKY
D gene: TRBD2
V gene: TRBV27
J gene: TRBJ2-7

CDR3 protein: ASSAGDRNTEAF
D gene: TRBD1
V gene: TRBV6-5
J gene: TRBJ1-1

CDR3 protein: ASSLESGRTYEQY
D gene: NA
V gene: TRBV7-2
J gene: TRBJ2-7

CDR3 protein: ASSLEQGTYNEQF
D gene: TRBD1
V gene: TRBV5-4
J gene: TRBJ2-1

CDR3 protein: ASSPRTGLAET
D gene: TRBD1
V gene: TRBV27
J gene: TRBJ1-2

CDR3 protein: ASSQEFWEDYGYT
D gene: NA
V gene: TRBV4-2
J gene: TRBJ1-2

CDR3 protein: ASSIFGGGSYNEQF
D gene: TRBD2
V gene: TRBV19
J gene: TRBJ2-1

CDR3 protein: ASSSWDRGPNEQY
D gene: TRBD1
V gene: TRBV11-2
J gene: TRBJ2-7

CDR3 protein: ASSSGTPGSQY
D gene: NA
V gene: TRBV7-2
J gene: TRBJ2-5

CDR3 protein: ASRSLTDSQETQY
D gene: NA
V gene: TRBV6-5
J gene: TRBJ2-5

CDR3 protein: SVEDRSTEAF
D gene: NA
V gene: TRBV29-1
J gene: TRBJ1-1

CDR3 protein: ASLQGAGNEKLF
D gene: TRBD1
V gene: TRBV2
J gene: TRBJ1-4

CDR3 protein: SVEAGTISNEQF
D gene: NA
V gene: TRBV29-1
J gene: TRBJ2-1

CDR3 protein: ASSRGTSGSGEQY
D gene: TRBD2
V gene: TRBV27
J gene: TRBJ2-7

CDR3 protein: ASSLLGANVAGELF
D gene: NA
V gene: TRBV7-9
J gene: TRBJ2-2

CDR3 protein: ASSEFGGAPGELF
D gene: NA
V gene: TRBV25-1
J gene: TRBJ2-2

CDR3 protein: ASSLAGTDGELF
D gene: NA
V gene: TRBV7-9
J gene: TRBJ2-2

CDR3 protein: ASSIRGSAGELF
D gene: NA
V gene: TRBV27
J gene: TRBJ2-2

CDR3 protein: ASSPTPGQGTYEQY
D gene: TRBD1
V gene: TRBV4-2
J gene: TRBJ2-7

CDR3 protein: ASSGRGGRNSPLH
D gene: NA
V gene: TRBV6-5
J gene: TRBJ1-6

CDR3 protein: ASRSESSYNEQF
D gene: NA
V gene: TRBV6-6
J gene: TRBJ2-1

CDR3 protein: ASSFGTGREYEQY
D gene: TRBD1
V gene: TRBV6-6
J gene: TRBJ2-7

CDR3 protein: ASSDSRGAGEKLF
D gene: NA
V gene: TRBV25-1
J gene: TRBJ1-4

CDR3 protein: ASSPYRGNGDTQY
D gene: TRBD1
V gene: TRBV18
J gene: TRBJ2-3

CDR3 protein: ASKKQINTEAF
D gene: NA
V gene: TRBV27
J gene: TRBJ1-1

CDR3 protein: ASSEMGESSYNEQF
D gene: NA
V gene: TRBV6-1
J gene: TRBJ2-1

CDR3 protein: ASSQEQGASEQY
D gene: TRBD1
V gene: TRBV4-1
J gene: TRBJ2-7

CDR3 protein: ASSAQGADTEAF
D gene: TRBD1
V gene: TRBV28
J gene: TRBJ1-1

CDR3 protein: AWSGTTKAQH
D gene: NA
V gene: TRBV30
J gene: TRBJ1-5

CDR3 protein: ASSLSGFYNEQF
D gene: NA
V gene: TRBV11-2
J gene: TRBJ2-1

CDR3 protein: ASRHKIAGGLNEQF
D gene: TRBD2
V gene: TRBV10-1
J gene: TRBJ2-1

CDR3 protein: ASRLGTSPLSYNEQF
D gene: NA
V gene: TRBV12-2
J gene: TRBJ2-1

CDR3 protein: ASSPLSSGHFDEQF
D gene: TRBD2
V gene: TRBV11-3
J gene: TRBJ2-1